This T cell receptor beta chain is from a study of blood T cell repertoires in COVID-19. At the level of the study: Spain, Italy and the United States supplied samples that represented acute and convalescent COVID-19.

Original handling: Cell counts per sample came from amplifying reference gene primers. Here immunoSEQ multiplex PCR was the method, and the copy in TCRdb shows in-frame clones only, minus some. V and J calls and clone size follow that table, whereas D and trimming were derived from the DNA. The table lists about 190,000 clones, less than 90% of them singletons. Germline assignment: CDR1 GTSNPN and CDR2 SVGIG (reference sequence). The CDR3 covers 13 residues. The V gene lost 0 bases and the J gene lost 5 bases, with 8 bases spanning the gap. The chain employs TRBV30 and TRBJ1-5; D ambiguous. The receptor was derived from a man aged 25-40 years with acute or convalescent COVID-19. Sequences were obtained from peripheral blood. In DNA, the CDR3 is TGTGCCTGGAGTGTAAGCATTTATCAGCCCCAGCATTTT. This gives the protein CAWSVSIYQPQHF.